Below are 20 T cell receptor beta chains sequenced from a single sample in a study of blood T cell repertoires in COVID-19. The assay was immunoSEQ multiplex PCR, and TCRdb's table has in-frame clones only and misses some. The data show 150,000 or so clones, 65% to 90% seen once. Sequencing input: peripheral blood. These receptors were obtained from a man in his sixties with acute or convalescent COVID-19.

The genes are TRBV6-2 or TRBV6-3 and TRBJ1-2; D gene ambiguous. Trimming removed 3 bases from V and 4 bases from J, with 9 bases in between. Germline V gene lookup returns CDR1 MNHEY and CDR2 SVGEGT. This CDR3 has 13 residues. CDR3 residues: CASSYWALYGYTF. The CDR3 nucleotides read TGTGCCAGCAGTTATTGGGCCCTCTATGGCTACACCTTC.

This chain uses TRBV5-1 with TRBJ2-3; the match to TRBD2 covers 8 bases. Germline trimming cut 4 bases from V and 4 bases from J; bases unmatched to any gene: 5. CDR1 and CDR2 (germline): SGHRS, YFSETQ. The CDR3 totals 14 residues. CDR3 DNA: TGCGCCAGCAGCACCGTAGCGGGACCAGATACGCAGTATTTT. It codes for CASSTVAGPDTQYF.

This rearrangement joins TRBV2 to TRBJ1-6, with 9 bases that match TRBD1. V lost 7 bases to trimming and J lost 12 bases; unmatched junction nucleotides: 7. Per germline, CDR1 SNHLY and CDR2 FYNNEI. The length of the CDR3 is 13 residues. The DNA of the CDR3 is TGTGCCAGCAATTCAGGACAGGGGCAACCCCTCCACTTT. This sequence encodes CASNSGQGQPLHF. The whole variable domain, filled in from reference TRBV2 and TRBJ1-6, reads EPEVTQTPSHQVTQMGQEVILRCVPISNHLYFYWYRQILGQKVEFLVSFYNNEISEKSEIFDDQFSVERPDGSNFTLKIRSTKLEDSAMYFCASNSGQGQPLHFGNGTRLTVT.

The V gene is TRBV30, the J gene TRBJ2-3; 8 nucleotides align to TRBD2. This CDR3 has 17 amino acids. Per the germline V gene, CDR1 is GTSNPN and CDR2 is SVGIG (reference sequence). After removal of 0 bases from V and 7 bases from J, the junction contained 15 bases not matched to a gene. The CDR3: CAWSVVGGKRERYTQYF. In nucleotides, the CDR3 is TGTGCCTGGAGTGTAGTGGGGGGGAAGCGGGAGAGATATACGCAGTATTTT.

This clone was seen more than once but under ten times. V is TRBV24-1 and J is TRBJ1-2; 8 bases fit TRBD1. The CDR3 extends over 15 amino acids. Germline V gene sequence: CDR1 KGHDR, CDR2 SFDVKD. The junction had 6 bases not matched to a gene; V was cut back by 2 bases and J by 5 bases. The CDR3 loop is CATSDSGQALYGYTF. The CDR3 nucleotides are TGTGCCACCAGTGATTCGGGACAGGCCCTTTATGGCTACACCTTC.

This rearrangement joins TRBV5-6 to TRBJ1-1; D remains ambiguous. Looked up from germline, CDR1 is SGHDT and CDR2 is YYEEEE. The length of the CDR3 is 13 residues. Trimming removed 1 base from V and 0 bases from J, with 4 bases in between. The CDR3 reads CASSLYVNTEAFF. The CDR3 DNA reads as TGTGCCAGCAGCTTGTATGTGAACACTGAAGCTTTCTTT.

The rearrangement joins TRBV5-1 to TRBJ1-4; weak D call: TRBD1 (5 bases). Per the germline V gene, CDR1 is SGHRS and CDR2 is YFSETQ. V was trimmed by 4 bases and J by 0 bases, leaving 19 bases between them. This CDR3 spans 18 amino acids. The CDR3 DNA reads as TGCGCCAGCAGCCCCCTTTCCGGGGGGGATGCAACTAATGAAAAACTGTTTTTT. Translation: CASSPLSGGDATNEKLFF.

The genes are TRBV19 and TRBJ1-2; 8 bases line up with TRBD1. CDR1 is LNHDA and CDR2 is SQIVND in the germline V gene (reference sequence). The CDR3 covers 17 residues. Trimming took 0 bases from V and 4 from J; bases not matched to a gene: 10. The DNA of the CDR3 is TGTGCCAGTAGTATAGATCTAGGACAGGGCGCTTGCTATGGCTACACCTTC. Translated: CASSIDLGQGACYGYTF.

The chain's CDR3 is CASSYNRGPGELFF. Written as DNA, the CDR3 is TGTGCCAGCAGTTATAACAGGGGTCCCGGGGAGCTGTTTTTT. The chain uses TRBV6-5 and TRBJ2-2; 7 nucleotides match TRBD1. This CDR3 is built from 14 residues. Germline loops: CDR1 MNHEY, CDR2 SVGAGI. V trimming: 3 bases; J trimming: 6 bases; junction bases outside the gene matches: 4.

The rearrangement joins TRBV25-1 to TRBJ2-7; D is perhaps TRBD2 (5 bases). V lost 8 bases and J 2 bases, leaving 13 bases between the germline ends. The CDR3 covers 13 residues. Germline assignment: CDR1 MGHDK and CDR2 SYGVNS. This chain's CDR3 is CASRPRVPYEQYF. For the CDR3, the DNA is TGTGCCAGCCGTCCGAGGGTTCCCTACGAGCAGTACTTC.

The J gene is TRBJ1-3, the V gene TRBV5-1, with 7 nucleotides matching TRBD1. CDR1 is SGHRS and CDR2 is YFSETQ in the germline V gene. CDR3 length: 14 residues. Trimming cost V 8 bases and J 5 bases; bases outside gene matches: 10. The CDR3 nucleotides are TGCGCCAGTTCGGAGGGGGCGCGTAGAAACACCATATATTTT. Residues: CASSEGARRNTIYF.

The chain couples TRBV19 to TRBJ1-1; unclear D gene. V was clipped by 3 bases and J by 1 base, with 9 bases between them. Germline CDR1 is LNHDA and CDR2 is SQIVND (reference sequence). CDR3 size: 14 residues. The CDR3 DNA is TGTGCCAGTAGTATCTCGGGGAGGAACACTGAAGCTTTCTTT. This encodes CASSISGRNTEAFF.

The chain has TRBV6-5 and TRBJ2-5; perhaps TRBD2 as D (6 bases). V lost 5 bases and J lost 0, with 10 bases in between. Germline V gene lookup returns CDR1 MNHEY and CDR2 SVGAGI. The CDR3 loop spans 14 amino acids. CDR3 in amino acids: CASSRREYQETQYF. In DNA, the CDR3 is TGTGCCAGCAGTCGGAGGGAGTACCAAGAGACCCAGTACTTC.

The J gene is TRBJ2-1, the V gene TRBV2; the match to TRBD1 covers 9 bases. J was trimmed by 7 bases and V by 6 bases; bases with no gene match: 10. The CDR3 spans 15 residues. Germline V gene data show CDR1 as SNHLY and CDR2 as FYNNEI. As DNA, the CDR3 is TGTGCCAGCAGGGAACAGGGGGCGTATGGGAATGAGCAGTTCTTC. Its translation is CASREQGAYGNEQFF. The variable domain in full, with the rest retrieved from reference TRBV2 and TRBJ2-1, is EPEVTQTPSHQVTQMGQEVILRCVPISNHLYFYWYRQILGQKVEFLVSFYNNEISEKSEIFDDQFSVERPDGSNFTLKIRSTKLEDSAMYFCASREQGAYGNEQFFGPGTRLTVL.

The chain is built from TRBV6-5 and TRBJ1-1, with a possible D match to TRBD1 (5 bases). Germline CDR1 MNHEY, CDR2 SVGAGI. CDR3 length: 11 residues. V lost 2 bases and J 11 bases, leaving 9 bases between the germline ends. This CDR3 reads CASSYLGGAFF. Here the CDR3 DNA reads TGTGCCAGCAGTTACCTGGGGGGGGCTTTCTTT.

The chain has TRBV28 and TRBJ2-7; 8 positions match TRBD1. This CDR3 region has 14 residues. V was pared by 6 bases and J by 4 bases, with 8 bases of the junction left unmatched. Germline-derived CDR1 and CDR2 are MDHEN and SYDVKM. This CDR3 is CASRPGGLQYEQYF. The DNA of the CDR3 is TGTGCCAGCAGACCAGGGGGCTTACAATACGAGCAGTACTTC. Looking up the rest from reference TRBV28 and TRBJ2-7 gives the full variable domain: DVKVTQSSRYLVKRTGEKVFLECVQDMDHENMFWYRQDPGLGLRLIYFSYDVKMKEKGDIPEGYSVSREKKERFSLILESASTNQTSMYLCASRPGGLQYEQYFGPGTRLTVT.

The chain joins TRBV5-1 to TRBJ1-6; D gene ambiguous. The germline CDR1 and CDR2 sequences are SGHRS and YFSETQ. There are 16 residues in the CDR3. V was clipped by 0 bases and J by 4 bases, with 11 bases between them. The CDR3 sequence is CASSLDDNRYNSPLHF. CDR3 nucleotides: TGCGCCAGCAGCTTGGATGACAATCGTTATAATTCACCCCTCCACTTT.

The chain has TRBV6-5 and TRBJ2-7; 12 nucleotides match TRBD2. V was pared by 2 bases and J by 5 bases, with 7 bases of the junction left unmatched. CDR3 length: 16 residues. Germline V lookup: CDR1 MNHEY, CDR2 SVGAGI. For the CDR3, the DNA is TGTGCCAGCAGTTACCTGAGGACTAGCGGGATCGACGAGCAGTACTTC. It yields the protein CASSYLRTSGIDEQYF.

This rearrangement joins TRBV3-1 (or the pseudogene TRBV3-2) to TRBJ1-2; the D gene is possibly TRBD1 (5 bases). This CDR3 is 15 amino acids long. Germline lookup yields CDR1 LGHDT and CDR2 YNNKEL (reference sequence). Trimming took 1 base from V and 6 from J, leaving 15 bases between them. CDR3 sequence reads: CASSQGSPGIHGYTF. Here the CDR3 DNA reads TGTGCCAGCAGCCAAGGGAGTCCAGGGATCCATGGCTACACCTTC.

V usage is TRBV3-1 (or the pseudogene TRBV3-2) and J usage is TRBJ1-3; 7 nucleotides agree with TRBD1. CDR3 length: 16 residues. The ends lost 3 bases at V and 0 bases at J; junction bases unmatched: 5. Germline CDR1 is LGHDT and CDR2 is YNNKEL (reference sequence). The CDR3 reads CASSQDRQSSGNTIYF. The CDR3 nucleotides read TGTGCCAGCAGCCAGGACAGGCAGAGCTCTGGAAACACCATATATTTT.